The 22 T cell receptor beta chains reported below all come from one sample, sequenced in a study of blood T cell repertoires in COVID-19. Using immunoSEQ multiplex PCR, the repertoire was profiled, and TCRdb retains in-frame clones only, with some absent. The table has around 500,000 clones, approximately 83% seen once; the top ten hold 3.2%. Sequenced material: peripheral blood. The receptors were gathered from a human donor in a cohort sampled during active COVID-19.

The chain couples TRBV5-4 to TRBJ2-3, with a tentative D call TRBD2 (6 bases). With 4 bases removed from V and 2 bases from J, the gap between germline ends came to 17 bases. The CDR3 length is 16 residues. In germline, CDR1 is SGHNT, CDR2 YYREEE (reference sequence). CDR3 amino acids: CASSPPPGLSTDTQYF. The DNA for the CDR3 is TGTGCCAGCAGCCCCCCGCCGGGACTCTCCACAGATACGCAGTATTTT.

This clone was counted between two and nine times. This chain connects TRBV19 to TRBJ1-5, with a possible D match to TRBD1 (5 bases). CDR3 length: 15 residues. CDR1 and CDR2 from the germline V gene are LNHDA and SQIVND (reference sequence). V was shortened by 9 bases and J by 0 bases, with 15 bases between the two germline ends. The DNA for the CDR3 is TGTGCCAGCGCACAGGCCACCCATAGCAATCAGCCCCAGCATTTT. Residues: CASAQATHSNQPQHF.

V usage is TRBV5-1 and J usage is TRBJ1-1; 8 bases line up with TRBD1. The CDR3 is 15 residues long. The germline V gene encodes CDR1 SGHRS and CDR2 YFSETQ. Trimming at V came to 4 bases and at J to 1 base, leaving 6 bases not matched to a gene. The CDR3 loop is CASSPRQGTNTEAFF. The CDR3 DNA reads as TGCGCCAGCAGCCCACGACAGGGGACGAACACTGAAGCTTTCTTT.

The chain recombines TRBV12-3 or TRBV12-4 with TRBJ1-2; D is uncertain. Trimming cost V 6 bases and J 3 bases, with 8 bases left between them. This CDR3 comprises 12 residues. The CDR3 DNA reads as TGTGCCAGCAGCCCCGTTGACTATGGCTACACCTTC. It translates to CASSPVDYGYTF.

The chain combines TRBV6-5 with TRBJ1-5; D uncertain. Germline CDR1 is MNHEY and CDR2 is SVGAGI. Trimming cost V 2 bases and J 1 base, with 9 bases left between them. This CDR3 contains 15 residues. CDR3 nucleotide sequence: TGTGCCAGCAGTTACCGGGTTGGGAGCAATCAGCCCCAGCATTTT. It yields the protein CASSYRVGSNQPQHF.

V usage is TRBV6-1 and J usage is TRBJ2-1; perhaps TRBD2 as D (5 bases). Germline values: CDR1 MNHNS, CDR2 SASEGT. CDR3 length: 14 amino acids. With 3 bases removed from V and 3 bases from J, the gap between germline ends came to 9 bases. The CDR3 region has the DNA TGTGCCAGCAGTGAGTCCGGGATCTACAATGAGCAGTTCTTC. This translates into CASSESGIYNEQFF.

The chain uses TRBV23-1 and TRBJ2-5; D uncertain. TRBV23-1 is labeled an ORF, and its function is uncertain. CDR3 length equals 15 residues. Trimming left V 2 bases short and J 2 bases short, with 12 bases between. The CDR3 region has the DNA TGCGCCAGCAGTCAAGACAAGTTACAGCAAGAGACCCAGTACTTC. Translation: CASSQDKLQQETQYF.

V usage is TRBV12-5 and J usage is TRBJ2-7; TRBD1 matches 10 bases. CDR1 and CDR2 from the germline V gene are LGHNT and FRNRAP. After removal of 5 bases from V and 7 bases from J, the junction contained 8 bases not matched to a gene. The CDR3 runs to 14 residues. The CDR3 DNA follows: TGTGCTAGTGGTCAGGGACAGGGGTCTTCGGAGCAGTACTTC. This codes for CASGQGQGSSEQYF.

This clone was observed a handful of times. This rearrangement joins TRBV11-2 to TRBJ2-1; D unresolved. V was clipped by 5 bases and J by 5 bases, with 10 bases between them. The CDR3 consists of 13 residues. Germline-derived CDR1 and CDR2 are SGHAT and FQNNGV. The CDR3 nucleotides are TGTGCCAGCAGCGCGGAGAACGACAATGAGCAGTTCTTC. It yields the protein CASSAENDNEQFF.

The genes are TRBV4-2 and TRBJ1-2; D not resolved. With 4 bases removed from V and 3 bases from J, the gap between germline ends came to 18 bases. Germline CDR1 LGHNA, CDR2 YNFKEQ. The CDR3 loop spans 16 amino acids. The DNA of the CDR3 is TGTGCCAGCAGCCGTTCCACCATTACGGGAGACTATGGCTACACCTTC. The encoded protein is CASSRSTITGDYGYTF.

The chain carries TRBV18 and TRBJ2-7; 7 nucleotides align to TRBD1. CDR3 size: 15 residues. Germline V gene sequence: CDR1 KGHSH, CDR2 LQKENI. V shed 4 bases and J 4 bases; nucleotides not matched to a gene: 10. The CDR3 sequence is CASSQETGRIYEQYF. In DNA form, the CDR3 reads TGTGCCAGCTCACAGGAGACAGGGCGAATTTACGAGCAGTACTTC.

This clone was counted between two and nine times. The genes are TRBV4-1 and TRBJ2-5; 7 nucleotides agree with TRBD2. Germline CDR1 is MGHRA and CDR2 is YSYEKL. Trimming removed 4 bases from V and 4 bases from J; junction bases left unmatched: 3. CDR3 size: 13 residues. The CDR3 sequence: CASSRGGVETQYF. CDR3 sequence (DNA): TGCGCCAGCAGCCGCGGGGGTGTAGAGACCCAGTACTTC.

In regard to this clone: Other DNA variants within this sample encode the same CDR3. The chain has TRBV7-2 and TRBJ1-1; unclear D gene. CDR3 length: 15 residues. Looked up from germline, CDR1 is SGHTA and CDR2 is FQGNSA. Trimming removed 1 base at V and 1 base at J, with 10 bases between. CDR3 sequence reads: CASSLVGRGNTEAFF. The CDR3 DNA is TGTGCCAGCAGCTTAGTCGGTCGGGGGAACACTGAAGCTTTCTTT.

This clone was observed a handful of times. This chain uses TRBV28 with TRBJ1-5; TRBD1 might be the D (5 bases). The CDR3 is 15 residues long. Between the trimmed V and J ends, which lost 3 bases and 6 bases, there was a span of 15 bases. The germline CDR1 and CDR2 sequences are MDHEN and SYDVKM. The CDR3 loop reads CASSFGREVGQPQHF. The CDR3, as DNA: TGTGCCAGCAGTTTCGGCAGGGAAGTAGGTCAGCCCCAGCATTTT.

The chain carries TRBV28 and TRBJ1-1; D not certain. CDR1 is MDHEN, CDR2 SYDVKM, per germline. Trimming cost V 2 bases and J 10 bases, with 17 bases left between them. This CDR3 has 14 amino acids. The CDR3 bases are TGTGCCAGCAGTTTAAACCCTACAACTTCGGGAGCTTTCTTT. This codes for CASSLNPTTSGAFF.

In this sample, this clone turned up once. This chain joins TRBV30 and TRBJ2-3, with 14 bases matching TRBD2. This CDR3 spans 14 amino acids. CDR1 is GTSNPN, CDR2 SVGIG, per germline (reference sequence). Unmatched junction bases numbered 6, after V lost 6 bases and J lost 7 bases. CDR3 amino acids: CACAGTSGGYTQYF. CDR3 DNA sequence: TGTGCCTGTGCCGGGACTAGCGGGGGTTATACGCAGTATTTT.

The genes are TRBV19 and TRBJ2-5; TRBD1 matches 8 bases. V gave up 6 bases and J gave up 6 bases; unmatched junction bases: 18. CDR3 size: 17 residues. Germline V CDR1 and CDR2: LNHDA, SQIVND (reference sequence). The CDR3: CASSPRGEQGARQTQYF. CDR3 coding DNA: TGTGCCAGTAGCCCACGCGGAGAGCAGGGGGCGCGACAGACCCAGTACTTC.

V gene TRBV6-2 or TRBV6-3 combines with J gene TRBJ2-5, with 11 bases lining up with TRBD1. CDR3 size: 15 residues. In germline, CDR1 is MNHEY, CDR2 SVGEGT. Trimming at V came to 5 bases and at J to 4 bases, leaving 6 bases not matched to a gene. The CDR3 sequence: CASSRGQGAGETQYF. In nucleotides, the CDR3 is TGTGCCAGCAGTAGAGGACAGGGGGCCGGAGAGACCCAGTACTTC.

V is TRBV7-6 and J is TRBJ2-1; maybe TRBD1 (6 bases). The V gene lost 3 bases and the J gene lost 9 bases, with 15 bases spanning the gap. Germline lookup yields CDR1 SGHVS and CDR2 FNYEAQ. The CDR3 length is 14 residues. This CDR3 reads CASSFSGARAEQFF. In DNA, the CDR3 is TGTGCCAGCAGCTTCTCAGGGGCCCGGGCTGAGCAGTTCTTC.

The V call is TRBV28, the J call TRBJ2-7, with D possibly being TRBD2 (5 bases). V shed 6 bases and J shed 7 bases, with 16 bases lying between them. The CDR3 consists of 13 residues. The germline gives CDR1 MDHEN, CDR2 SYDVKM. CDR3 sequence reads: CASSIGKGGEQYF. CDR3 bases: TGTGCCAGCAGCATTGGGAAGGGCGGGGAGCAGTACTTC.

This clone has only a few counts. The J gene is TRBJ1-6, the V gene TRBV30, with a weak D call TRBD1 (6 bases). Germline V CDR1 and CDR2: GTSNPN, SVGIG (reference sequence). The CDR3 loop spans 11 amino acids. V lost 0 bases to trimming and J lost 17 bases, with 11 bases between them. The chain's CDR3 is CAWSVQGIFHF. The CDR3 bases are TGTGCCTGGAGTGTCCAGGGGATCTTCCACTTT.

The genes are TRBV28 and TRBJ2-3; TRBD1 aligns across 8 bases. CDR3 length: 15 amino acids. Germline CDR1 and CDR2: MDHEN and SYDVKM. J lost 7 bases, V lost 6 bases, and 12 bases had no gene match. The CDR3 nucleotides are TGTGCCAGCAGCTTCCCAGGACAGGGTAGGAATACGCAGTATTTT. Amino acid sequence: CASSFPGQGRNTQYF.